What follows is one TCR beta chain and its context. This sample is part of a study of blood T cell repertoires in COVID-19. The overall study: Whether acute or convalescent, the COVID-19 samples came from the United States, Italy and Spain. T cells, B-cell-depleted T cells, or PBMCs provided the cDNA or gDNA that served as material.

CDR1 is MNHEY and CDR2 is SVGEGT in the germline V gene. The CDR3 length is 15 residues. The trim removed 1 base at V and 5 bases at J, leaving 8 bases unmatched. Method: immunoSEQ multiplex PCR; TCRdb's copy keeps in-frame clones and lacks some. The sample consists of about 130,000 clones, 81% of them appearing once. The TCR was taken from a woman aged 55-70 years with active or convalescent COVID-19. The chain links TRBV6-2 or TRBV6-3 to TRBJ2-7; 7 bases are shared with TRBD2. The sequencing sample was made of peripheral blood. CDR3 amino acids: CASSYWGGVADEQYF. As DNA, the CDR3 is TGTGCCAGCAGTTACTGGGGGGGAGTGGCGGACGAGCAGTACTTC.